This T cell receptor beta chain is drawn from a study of CD8 T cells in Susac syndrome. Study-level points and caveats: Within total CD8+ repertoires, 15 to 20 Susac-specific public clones were found, and within CD8+ TEMRA repertoires, several.

Sequencing of TCR beta drew on CD8+ and CD4+ T cells from blood. A quantity of roughly 0.5 to 1 ug RNA underwent reverse transcription using random hexamers. An immunoSEQ multiplex PCR generated amplified TCR beta CDR3 products spanning 54 Vbeta and 13 Jbeta. TCRdb reanalysed the immunoSEQ multiplex PCR reads using MiXCR and keeps one entry per CDR3 protein. The sample has about 120,000 distinct CDR3 sequences, approximately 96% seen once. The V gene's germline CDR1 is SGHDT and CDR2 YYEEEE. The CDR3 totals 13 residues. V was cut by 4 bases and J by 6 bases, with 13 bases left in between. On this clonotype: Its matching antigen is unknown.

The sample consisted of CD8+ T cells from PBMCs. J is TRBJ1-2 and V is TRBV5-6, with D perhaps matching TRBD1 (5 bases). The sequence was collected from a human donor with Susac syndrome. This chain's CDR3 is CASSVGLGDGYTF. The CDR3 nucleotides read TGTGCCAGCAGCGTGGGACTGGGCGATGGCTACACCTTC. Drawing the rest from reference TRBV5-6 and TRBJ1-2, the complete variable domain is DAGVTQSPTHLIKTRGQQVTLRCSPKSGHDTVSWYQQALGQGPQFIFQYYEEEERQRGNFPDRFSGHQFPNYSSELNVNALLLGDSALYLCASSVGLGDGYTFGSGTRLTVV.